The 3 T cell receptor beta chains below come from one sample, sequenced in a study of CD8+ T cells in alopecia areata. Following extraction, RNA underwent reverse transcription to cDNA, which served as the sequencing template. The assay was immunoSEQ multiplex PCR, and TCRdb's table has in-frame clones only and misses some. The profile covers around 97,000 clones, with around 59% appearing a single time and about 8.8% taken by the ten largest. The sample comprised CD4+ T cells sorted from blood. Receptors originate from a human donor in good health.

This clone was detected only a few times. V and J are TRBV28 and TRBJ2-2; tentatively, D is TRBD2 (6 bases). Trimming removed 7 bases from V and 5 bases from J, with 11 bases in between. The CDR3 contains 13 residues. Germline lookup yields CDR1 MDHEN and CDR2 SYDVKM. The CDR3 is CASNGGNTGELFF. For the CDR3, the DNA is TGTGCCAGCAATGGGGGGAATACCGGGGAGCTGTTTTTT.

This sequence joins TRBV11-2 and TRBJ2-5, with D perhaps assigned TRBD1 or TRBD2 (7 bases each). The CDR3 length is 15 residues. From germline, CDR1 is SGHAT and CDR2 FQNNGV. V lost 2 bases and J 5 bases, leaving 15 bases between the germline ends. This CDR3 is CASSLNRGDSETQYF. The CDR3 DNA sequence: TGTGCCAGCAGCTTAAACCGGGGGGACAGCGAGACCCAGTACTTC.

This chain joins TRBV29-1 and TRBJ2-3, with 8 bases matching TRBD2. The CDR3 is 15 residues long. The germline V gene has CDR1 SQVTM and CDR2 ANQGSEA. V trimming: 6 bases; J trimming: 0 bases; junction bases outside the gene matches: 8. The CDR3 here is CSVARGGPSTDTQYF. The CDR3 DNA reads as TGCAGCGTGGCCCGGGGGGGGCCGAGCACAGATACGCAGTATTTT.